A single sample is the source of the 8 T cell receptor beta chains below, sequenced in a study of blood T cells in healthy people across ages. Primed by a sample-barcoded 5' primer and a J-beta primer mix, a second PCR proceeded for about 7 to 11 cycles. TCRdb used MiXCR to reprocess the 5' RACE reads, holding one entry per CDR3 protein. In the table there are 550,000 to 600,000 distinct CDR3 sequences, approximately 30% of which are singletons. Material for sequencing was blood. Source of these receptors: a woman in her 70s in good health.

This clonotype was recorded a few times. The chain carries TRBV7-9 and TRBJ1-1; D is unresolved. In germline, CDR1 is SEHNR, CDR2 FQNEAQ (reference sequence). The CDR3 loop spans 14 amino acids. V was shortened by 2 bases and J by 4 bases, with 11 bases between the two germline ends. The CDR3 sequence: CASSLMSSSTEAFF. CDR3 DNA: TGTGCCAGCAGCTTAATGTCCTCGTCCACTGAAGCTTTCTTT.

The V and J genes are TRBV27 and TRBJ2-1; maybe TRBD2 (6 bases). V was clipped by 6 bases and J by 4 bases, with 16 bases between them. The CDR3 is 15 residues long. Germline lookup yields CDR1 MNHEY and CDR2 SMNVEV (reference sequence). As DNA, the CDR3 is TGTGCCAGCAGGACTGGAGGTAGCGGATACAATGAGCAGTTCTTC. As protein: CASRTGGSGYNEQFF.

This clonotype turned up a few times. This chain links TRBV28 with TRBJ2-4, with a weak D call TRBD1 (6 bases). The length of the CDR3 is 15 residues. From germline, CDR1 is MDHEN and CDR2 SYDVKM. Trimming removed 3 bases at V and 0 bases at J, with 9 bases between. CDR3 bases: TGTGCCAGCAGTTTTGGGGGCTCAGCCAAAAACATTCAGTACTTC. Translating it yields CASSFGGSAKNIQYF. Filled out from reference TRBV28 and TRBJ2-4, the complete variable domain reads DVKVTQSSRYLVKRTGEKVFLECVQDMDHENMFWYRQDPGLGLRLIYFSYDVKMKEKGDIPEGYSVSREKKERFSLILESASTNQTSMYLCASSFGGSAKNIQYFGAGTRLSVL.

The table lists this clonotype with a few counts. This chain links TRBV11-2 with TRBJ2-7, with 12 bases fitting TRBD2. Germline CDR1 reads SGHAT; CDR2 reads FQNNGV. The junction had 3 bases not matched to a gene; V was cut back by 3 bases and J by 0 bases. The CDR3 has 16 residues. The CDR3 spells CASSFTSGGFSYEQYF. The CDR3 region has the DNA TGTGCCAGCAGCTTTACTAGCGGGGGGTTCTCCTACGAGCAGTACTTC.

This clonotype has more than one count but fewer than ten. This sequence joins TRBV7-3 and TRBJ2-1, with 10 bases aligning to TRBD1. V lost 8 bases to trimming and J lost 4 bases; unmatched junction nucleotides: 5. This CDR3 is 14 amino acids long. In germline, CDR1 is SGHTA, CDR2 FQGTGA. The chain's CDR3 is CASSWTGGYNEQFF. The CDR3 coding sequence is TGTGCCAGCTCCTGGACAGGGGGTTACAATGAGCAGTTCTTC. Supplemented by reference TRBV7-3 and TRBJ2-1, the full variable domain reads GAGVSQTPSNKVTEKGKYVELRCDPISGHTALYWYRQSLGQGPEFLIYFQGTGAADDSGLPNDRFFAVRPEGSVSTLKIQRTERGDSAVYLCASSWTGGYNEQFFGPGTRLTVL.

The CDR3 DNA reads TGTGCCAGCAGTTTAAAAGGGGGGACCAACTCCTACGAGCAGTACTTC. Its translation: CASSLKGGTNSYEQYF. The V and J genes are TRBV7-2 and TRBJ2-7; the D call may be TRBD1 or TRBD2 (6 bases each). The CDR3 totals 16 residues. With 6 bases removed from V and 0 bases from J, the gap between germline ends came to 18 bases. The V gene's germline CDR1 is SGHTA and CDR2 FQGNSA.

This clonotype showed up just a few times. This chain's CDR3 is CASSLIAAPQETQYF. CDR3 DNA sequence: TGTGCCAGCAGCTTAATTGCGGCTCCCCAAGAGACCCAGTACTTC. V is TRBV7-2 and J is TRBJ2-5; D ambiguous. There are 15 residues in the CDR3. The germline V gene encodes CDR1 SGHTA and CDR2 FQGNSA. V lost 2 bases and J lost 1, with 11 bases in between. The full variable domain, with the rest looked up from reference TRBV7-2 and TRBJ2-5, is GAGVSQSPSNKVTEKGKDVELRCDPISGHTALYWYRQSLGQGLEFLIYFQGNSAPDKSGLPSDRFSAERTGGSVSTLTIQRTQQEDSAVYLCASSLIAAPQETQYFGPGTRLLVL.

The DNA of the CDR3 is TGTGCCAGCAGCCCCACCTCCGGGACAGTTACCTACAATGAGCAGTTCTTC. It specifies CASSPTSGTVTYNEQFF. This chain connects TRBV7-3 to TRBJ2-1; TRBD1 aligns across 7 bases. Germline-derived CDR1 and CDR2 are SGHTA and FQGTGA. CDR3 length: 17 amino acids. The junction had 12 bases not matched to a gene; V was cut back by 5 bases and J by 2 bases.